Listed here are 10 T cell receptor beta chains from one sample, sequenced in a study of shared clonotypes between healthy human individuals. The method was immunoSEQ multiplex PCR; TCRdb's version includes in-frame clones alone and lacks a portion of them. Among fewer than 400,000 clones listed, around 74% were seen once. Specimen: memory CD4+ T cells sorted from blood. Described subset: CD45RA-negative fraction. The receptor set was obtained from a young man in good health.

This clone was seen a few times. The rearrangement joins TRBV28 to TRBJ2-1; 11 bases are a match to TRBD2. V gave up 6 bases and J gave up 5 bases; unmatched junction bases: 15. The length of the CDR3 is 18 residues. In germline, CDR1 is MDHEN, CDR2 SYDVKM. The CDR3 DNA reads TGTGCCAGCAGACGTATCAACATAGCGGGAGGGATGAACAATGAGCAGTTCTTC. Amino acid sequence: CASRRINIAGGMNNEQFF.

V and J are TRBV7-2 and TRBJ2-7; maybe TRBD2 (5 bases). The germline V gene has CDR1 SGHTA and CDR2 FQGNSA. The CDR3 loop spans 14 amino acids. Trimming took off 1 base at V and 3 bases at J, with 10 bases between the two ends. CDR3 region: CASSLVARYYEQYF. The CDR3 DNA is TGTGCCAGCAGCTTAGTAGCGAGATACTACGAGCAGTACTTC.

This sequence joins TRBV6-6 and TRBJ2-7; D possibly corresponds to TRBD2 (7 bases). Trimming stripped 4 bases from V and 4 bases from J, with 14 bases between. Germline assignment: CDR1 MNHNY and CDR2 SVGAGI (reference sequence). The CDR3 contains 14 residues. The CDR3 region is CASSSPGGRYEQYF. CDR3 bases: TGTGCCAGCAGTTCCCCGGGGGGCAGGTACGAGCAGTACTTC.

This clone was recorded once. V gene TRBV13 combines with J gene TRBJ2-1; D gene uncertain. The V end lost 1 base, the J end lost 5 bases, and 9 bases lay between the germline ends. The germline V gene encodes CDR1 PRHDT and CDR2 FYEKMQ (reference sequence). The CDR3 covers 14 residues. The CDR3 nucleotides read TGTGCCAGCAGCTTAGACCTGGGAAACAATGAGCAGTTCTTC. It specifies CASSLDLGNNEQFF.

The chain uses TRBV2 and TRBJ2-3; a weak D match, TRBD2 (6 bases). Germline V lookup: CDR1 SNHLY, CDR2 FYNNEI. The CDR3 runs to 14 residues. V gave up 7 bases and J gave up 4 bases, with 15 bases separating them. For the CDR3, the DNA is TGTGCCAGCAACGGCGGGATAGGATCAGATACGCAGTATTTT. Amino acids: CASNGGIGSDTQYF.

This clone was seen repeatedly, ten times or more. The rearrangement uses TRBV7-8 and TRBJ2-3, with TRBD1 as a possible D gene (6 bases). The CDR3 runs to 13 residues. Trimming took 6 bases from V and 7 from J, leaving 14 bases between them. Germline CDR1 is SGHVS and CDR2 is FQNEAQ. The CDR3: CASSQTQGNTQYF. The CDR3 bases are TGTGCCAGCAGTCAAACGCAGGGGAATACGCAGTATTTT.

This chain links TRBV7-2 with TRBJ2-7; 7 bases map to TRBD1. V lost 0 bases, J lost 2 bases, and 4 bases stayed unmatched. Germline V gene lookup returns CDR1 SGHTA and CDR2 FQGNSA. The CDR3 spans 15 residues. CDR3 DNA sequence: TGTGCCAGCAGCTTAGCGAAGGGGGCCGCCTACGAGCAGTACTTC. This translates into CASSLAKGAAYEQYF.

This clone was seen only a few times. The CDR3 coding sequence is TGTGCCAGCAGGGCCTGGGACAACTCCTACGAGCAGTACTTC. This codes for CASRAWDNSYEQYF. The chain joins TRBV2 to TRBJ2-7; TRBD1 is a possible D gene (6 bases). The CDR3 covers 14 residues. Trimming cost V 6 bases and J 0 bases, with 12 bases left between them. Looked up from germline, CDR1 is SNHLY and CDR2 is FYNNEI.

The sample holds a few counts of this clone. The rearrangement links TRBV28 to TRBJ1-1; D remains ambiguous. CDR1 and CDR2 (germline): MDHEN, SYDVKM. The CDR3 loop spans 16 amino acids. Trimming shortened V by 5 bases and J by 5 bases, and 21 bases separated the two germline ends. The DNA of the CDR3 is TGTGCCAGCAGTACACCATCACAGACGAGAACAACTGAAGCTTTCTTT. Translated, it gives CASSTPSQTRTTEAFF.

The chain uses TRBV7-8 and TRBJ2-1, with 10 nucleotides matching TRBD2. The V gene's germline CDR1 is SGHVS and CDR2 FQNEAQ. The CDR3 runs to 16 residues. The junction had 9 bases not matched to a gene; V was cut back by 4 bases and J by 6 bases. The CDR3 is CASSSPAGGNINEQFF. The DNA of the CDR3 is TGTGCCAGCAGCTCCCCAGCGGGAGGGAATATCAATGAGCAGTTCTTC.